Each of the 26 T cell receptor beta chains below was sequenced from the same sample in a study of tissue T cells after allogeneic stem cell transplantation (dated 2022 in TCRdb). The sample's time point, from its label and the paper: human tissue collected at research (rapid) autopsy. The receptor library was made with the immunoSEQ multiplex PCR assay. Entries here come from immuneACCESS through TCRdb and include only in-frame sequences with V and J called. Some clones fail to appear in such tables; in the studies checked, an unresolved V gene covers under half of the shortfall, and the cause of the remainder is unknown. The sample table records more than 9,000 clones; 70% of these occur just once. The ten largest clonotypes hold 14% of the sample. This specimen was tissue from the right colon, taken at autopsy. These receptors all come from a woman aged 18 to 55 with breast cancer.

The chain combines TRBV5-1 with TRBJ2-3; TRBD1 might be the D (6 bases). The CDR3 runs to 14 residues. Germline CDR1 and CDR2: SGHRS and YFSETQ. V dropped 6 bases and J dropped 1 base, with 12 bases sitting between them. The CDR3 region has the DNA TGCGCCAGCAAGTTGTCAGGGGGCACAGATACGCAGTATTTT. It encodes CASKLSGGTDTQYF.

The V gene is TRBV4-2, the J gene TRBJ2-2, with 10 bases that match TRBD2. V trimming: 2 bases; J trimming: 4 bases; junction bases outside the gene matches: 4. Germline loops: CDR1 LGHNA, CDR2 YNFKEQ. The CDR3 has 16 residues. CDR3 region: CASSQRAGGSTGELFF. For the CDR3, the DNA is TGTGCCAGCAGCCAAAGAGCGGGGGGGAGCACCGGGGAGCTGTTTTTT.

This chain joins TRBV9 and TRBJ2-1, with 8 bases lining up with TRBD2. Unmatched junction bases numbered 11, after V lost 0 bases and J lost 9 bases. The CDR3 is 16 amino acids. CDR1 SGDLS and CDR2 YYNGEE come from the germline V gene. The CDR3 coding sequence is TGTGCCAGCAGCGTAGGATCGAACGGGGGGGCTGGTGAGCAGTTCTTC. This gives the protein CASSVGSNGGAGEQFF.

The chain joins TRBV4-2 to TRBJ2-3, with a tentative D call TRBD2 (5 bases). CDR1 and CDR2 from the germline V gene are LGHNA and YNFKEQ. The V end was cut by 3 bases, the J end by 4 bases, with 11 bases between. The CDR3 runs to 14 residues. CDR3 in amino acids: CASSQGNSADTQYF. CDR3 DNA sequence: TGTGCCAGCAGCCAGGGAAATAGCGCAGATACGCAGTATTTT.

The CDR3 nucleotides are TGTGCCAGCAGCTTGGGGGAAGTCAGGACGGGGTATGGCTACACCTTC. Its translation is CASSLGEVRTGYGYTF. This chain joins TRBV7-6 and TRBJ1-2; D might be TRBD1 (5 bases). V was trimmed by 3 bases and J by 5 bases, leaving 19 bases between them. The CDR3 totals 16 residues. Per germline, CDR1 SGHVS and CDR2 FNYEAQ. The full variable domain, with the rest looked up from reference TRBV7-6 and TRBJ1-2, is GAGVSQSPRYKVTKRGQDVALRCDPISGHVSLYWYRQALGQGPEFLTYFNYEAQQDKSGLPNDRFSAERPEGSISTLTIQRTEQRDSAMYRCASSLGEVRTGYGYTFGSGTRLTVV.

This clone showed up just a few times. The chain combines TRBV7-9 with TRBJ1-6; D call uncertain. V was shortened by 5 bases and J by 7 bases, with 15 bases between the two germline ends. Germline V gene sequence: CDR1 SEHNR, CDR2 FQNEAQ (reference sequence). There are 15 residues in the CDR3. The CDR3 loop is CASSHTGPGNSPLHF. The CDR3 DNA follows: TGTGCCAGCAGCCACACCGGGCCGGGGAATTCACCCCTCCACTTT.

This chain joins TRBV10-3 and TRBJ2-7; 8 bases map to TRBD1. Germline V CDR1 and CDR2: ENHRY, SYGVKD. V shed 10 bases, J shed 0 bases, and the junction held 5 bases outside the gene matches. The CDR3 has 13 residues. The CDR3 loop is CATRTGSSYEQYF. The CDR3 DNA follows: TGTGCCACCCGGACAGGGAGCTCCTACGAGCAGTACTTC.

The chain combines TRBV7-2 with TRBJ1-5; 7 nucleotides match TRBD1. Trimming cost V 1 base and J 9 bases; bases outside gene matches: 9. The CDR3 sequence is 15 residues long. Germline values: CDR1 SGHTA, CDR2 FQGNSA. In DNA form, the CDR3 reads TGTGCCAGCAGCTTAGACAGGGGCGGGGGTCGGCCCCAGCATTTT. This translates into CASSLDRGGGRPQHF.

The V call is TRBV10-2, the J call TRBJ2-7; D is perhaps TRBD1 (6 bases). Germline V lookup: CDR1 WSHSY, CDR2 SAAADI. The CDR3 covers 15 residues. Trimming stripped 3 bases from V and 2 bases from J, with 14 bases between. CDR3 nucleotide sequence: TGCGCCAGCAGTGATGGGGGCCCTCAAACCTACGAGCAGTACTTC. This encodes CASSDGGPQTYEQYF.

This clone was detected only a few times. CDR3 region: CASTVSKGPQHF. The DNA for the CDR3 is TGTGCCAGCACCGTATCCAAGGGGCCCCAGCATTTT. The V call is TRBV6-4, the J call TRBJ1-5; D unclear. CDR3 length: 12 amino acids. Germline loops: CDR1 MRHNA, CDR2 SNTAGT. V lost 7 bases and J 9 bases, leaving 13 bases between the germline ends.

CDR3 sequence reads: CASSGVNEKLFF. The CDR3 bases are TGTGCCAGCAGCGGTGTTAATGAAAAACTGTTTTTT. The J gene is TRBJ1-4, the V gene TRBV5-6; D is uncertain. The length of the CDR3 is 12 residues. Germline V gene lookup returns CDR1 SGHDT and CDR2 YYEEEE. The V and J ends lost 4 bases and 4 bases respectively, with 5 bases between them.

A few counts support this clone. The chain employs TRBV30 and TRBJ1-5, with D possibly matching TRBD1 (5 bases). The V gene lost 0 bases and the J gene lost 9 bases, with 15 bases spanning the gap. This CDR3 has 14 residues. Germline V gives CDR1 GTSNPN, CDR2 SVGIG (reference sequence). This CDR3 is CAWSVGTGGWPQHF. The CDR3 coding sequence is TGTGCCTGGAGTGTGGGGACGGGGGGTTGGCCCCAGCATTTT.

This clone was observed a handful of times. The V gene is TRBV18, the J gene TRBJ2-3, with TRBD1 matching over 8 bases. The CDR3 has 14 residues. Germline V gene lookup returns CDR1 KGHSH and CDR2 LQKENI. J gave up 5 bases and V 6 bases, and 7 bases lay outside the gene matches. The DNA of the CDR3 is TGTGCCAGCTCTCCCGGGACAGGTGGAGATACGCAGTATTTT. Amino acid sequence: CASSPGTGGDTQYF.

This clone was seen more than once but under ten times. V gene TRBV5-1 combines with J gene TRBJ2-1; perhaps TRBD1 as D (5 bases). Germline V CDR1 and CDR2: SGHRS, YFSETQ. CDR3 length equals 14 residues. V lost 0 bases and J 13 bases, leaving 17 bases between the germline ends. The CDR3 DNA follows: TGCGCCAGCAGCTTGGCCCTAGGGGATGAAGGACAGTTCTTC. Translating it yields CASSLALGDEGQFF.

The CDR3 bases are TGTGCCAGTAGTGCGGACAGGGGATATCCTAACTATGGCTACACCTTC. Amino acids: CASSADRGYPNYGYTF. The V gene is TRBV19, the J gene TRBJ1-2, with TRBD1 identical over 9 bases. The V gene end was trimmed by 5 bases and the J gene end by 0 bases; junction bases not matched to a gene: 7. The CDR3 extends over 16 amino acids. The V gene's germline CDR1 is LNHDA and CDR2 SQIVND (reference sequence).

The rearrangement links TRBV5-1 to TRBJ2-3; D is possibly TRBD2 (5 bases). CDR3 length equals 17 residues. The germline V gene encodes CDR1 SGHRS and CDR2 YFSETQ. V lost 6 bases to trimming and J lost 0 bases, with 20 bases between them. CDR3 bases: TGCGCCAGCACCACCGAACCGGAGGCGGTTAGCACAGATACGCAGTATTTT. It is translated as CASTTEPEAVSTDTQYF.

The rearrangement links TRBV12-3 or TRBV12-4 to TRBJ1-1; TRBD1 might be the D (6 bases). The CDR3 is 11 residues long. Trimming removed 4 bases at V and 10 bases at J, with 10 bases between. The CDR3 region has the DNA TGTGCCAGCAGTTCAGGGGATGGAGCTTTCTTT. Translated: CASSSGDGAFF.

The V gene is TRBV28, the J gene TRBJ2-1, with a possible D match to TRBD2 (6 bases). There are 17 residues in the CDR3. CDR1 and CDR2 (germline): MDHEN, SYDVKM. V gave up 3 bases and J gave up 2 bases, with 17 bases separating them. The CDR3 DNA is TGTGCCAGCAGTTTCACGGCGGGGTCAATGCCCTACAATGAGCAGTTCTTC. Protein: CASSFTAGSMPYNEQFF.

This clone was seen a few times. The chain combines TRBV11-2 with TRBJ1-5; perhaps TRBD1 as D (6 bases). The germline V and J ends were trimmed by 3 bases and 2 bases, with 20 bases remaining between them. The CDR3 runs to 18 residues. The germline V gene encodes CDR1 SGHAT and CDR2 FQNNGV. The CDR3 loop reads CASSFCSGAEGGNQPQHF. CDR3 nucleotide sequence: TGTGCCAGCAGCTTCTGTTCGGGGGCGGAGGGGGGCAATCAGCCCCAGCATTTT. Drawing the rest from reference TRBV11-2 and TRBJ1-5, the complete variable domain is EAGVAQSPRYKIIEKRQSVAFWCNPISGHATLYWYQQILGQGPKLLIQFQNNGVVDDSQLPKDRFSAERLKGVDSTLKIQPAKLEDSAVYLCASSFCSGAEGGNQPQHFGDGTRLSIL.

This chain connects TRBV7-8 to TRBJ1-2, with D unclear. V was shortened by 0 bases and J by 4 bases, with 6 bases between the two germline ends. Germline CDR1 SGHVS, CDR2 FQNEAQ. The CDR3 loop spans 13 amino acids. The CDR3 nucleotides read TGTGCCAGCAGCTTAGCGGGATCCTATGGCTACACCTTC. It specifies CASSLAGSYGYTF. Complete variable domain (other parts from reference TRBV7-8 and TRBJ1-2): GAGVSQSPRYKVAKRGQDVALRCDPISGHVSLFWYQQALGQGPEFLTYFQNEAQLDKSGLPSDRFFAERPEGSVSTLKIQRTQQEDSAVYLCASSLAGSYGYTFGSGTRLTVV.

V gene TRBV11-2 combines with J gene TRBJ1-5; TRBD1 is a possible D gene (5 bases). The CDR3 runs to 14 residues. V shed 2 bases and J shed 4 bases, with 9 bases lying between them. The germline gives CDR1 SGHAT, CDR2 FQNNGV. The CDR3 reads CASSLSGKNQPQHF. In DNA form, the CDR3 reads TGTGCCAGCAGCTTATCAGGGAAAAATCAGCCCCAGCATTTT.

The V and J genes are TRBV5-5 and TRBJ1-2; D not certain. With 0 bases removed from V and 6 bases from J, the gap between germline ends came to 12 bases. Germline-derived CDR1 and CDR2 are SGHKS and YYEKEE (reference sequence). The length of the CDR3 is 14 residues. CDR3: CASSLVWGRDGYTF. In nucleotides, the CDR3 is TGTGCCAGCAGCTTGGTTTGGGGTAGGGATGGCTACACCTTC.

This chain links TRBV6-4 with TRBJ2-1; TRBD2 matches 10 bases. The germline gives CDR1 MRHNA, CDR2 SNTAGT. V was pared by 0 bases and J by 3 bases, with 2 bases of the junction left unmatched. The CDR3 sequence is 16 residues long. Here the CDR3 DNA reads TGTGCCAGCAGTGACTCGCTAGCGGGAGACTACAATGAGCAGTTCTTC. This translates into CASSDSLAGDYNEQFF.

By sample share, this clone is large. The rearrangement links TRBV27 to TRBJ1-2; D is possibly TRBD1 (5 bases). Looked up from germline, CDR1 is MNHEY and CDR2 is SMNVEV (reference sequence). V lost 6 bases, J lost 8 bases, and 22 bases lay in between. This CDR3 contains 15 residues. In DNA form, the CDR3 reads TGTGCCAGCAGCTCCCCTTTTGGTCAGAGGGGAGGCTACACCTTC. Translating it yields CASSSPFGQRGGYTF.

The chain employs TRBV11-1 and TRBJ1-2; tentative D call: TRBD1 (5 bases). Trimming shortened V by 5 bases and J by 3 bases, and 16 bases separated the two germline ends. The CDR3 contains 15 residues. Germline V gives CDR1 SGHAT, CDR2 FQDESV (reference sequence). In DNA, the CDR3 is TGTGCCAGCAGCCCCAGGGTCGCACGAGACTATGGCTACACCTTC. Protein: CASSPRVARDYGYTF. The full variable domain, completed using reference TRBV11-1 and TRBJ1-2, is EAEVAQSPRYKITEKSQAVAFWCDPISGHATLYWYRQILGQGPELLVQFQDESVVDDSQLPKDRFSAERLKGVDSTLKIQPAELGDSAMYLCASSPRVARDYGYTFGSGTRLTVV.

This chain joins TRBV27 and TRBJ2-5; TRBD2 agrees at 9 bases. Trimming at V came to 6 bases and at J to 4 bases, leaving 3 bases not matched to a gene. The germline V gene has CDR1 MNHEY and CDR2 SMNVEV (reference sequence). The length of the CDR3 is 13 residues. CDR3 region: CASRREGRETQYF. The CDR3 region has the DNA TGTGCCAGCAGGCGGGAGGGCCGAGAGACCCAGTACTTC.